This T cell receptor (beta chain) was sequenced during a study of cytomegalovirus exposure and HLA in healthy donors. Notes on this clone: Its specificity is not known.

V was trimmed by 0 bases and J by 6 bases, leaving 10 bases between them. Germline V gene sequence: CDR1 SGHRS, CDR2 YFSETQ. This CDR3 has 13 residues. Vbeta (60) and Jbeta (13) primers were used in the PCR. Authors' analysis steps: There were about 80 million unique TCR beta chains by a later count, and 8.5 million to 14 million of them were shared. Sequencing used immunoSEQ multiplex PCR; TCRdb keeps in-frame clones, though not all of them. The V and J calls and clone size come from that table; D and trimming were worked out from the DNA. The sample gives about 100,000 clones, 78% of which show up once; about 0.71% is in the top ten. Study-level findings and limits: Researchers had no immune exposure information except CMV serostatus available. Cytomegalovirus-associated TCR beta chains were listed, numbering some 170. Later analysis demonstrated an association between a missense DCLRE1C variant and TCR beta V- and J-gene trimming.

The receptor's source is a woman in her fifties or sixties in good health and CMV-seronegative. This chain uses TRBV5-1 with TRBJ2-7; D is possibly TRBD1 (6 bases). Sequencing was done on a sample of PBMCs. CDR3 DNA: TGCGCCAGCAGCTTGGCCACAGGGAGCGAGCAGTACTTC. As protein: CASSLATGSEQYF.